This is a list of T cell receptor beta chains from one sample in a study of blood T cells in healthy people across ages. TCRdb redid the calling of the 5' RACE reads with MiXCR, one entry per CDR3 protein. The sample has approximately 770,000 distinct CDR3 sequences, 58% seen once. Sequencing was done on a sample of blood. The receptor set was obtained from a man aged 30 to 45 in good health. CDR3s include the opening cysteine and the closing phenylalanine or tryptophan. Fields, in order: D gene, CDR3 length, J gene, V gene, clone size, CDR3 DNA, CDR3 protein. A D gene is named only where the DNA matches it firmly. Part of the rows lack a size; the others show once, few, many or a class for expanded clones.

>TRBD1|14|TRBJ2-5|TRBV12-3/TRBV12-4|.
TGTGCCAGCATTTTTCGGGACAGGGAAGAGACCCAGTACTTC
CASIFRDREETQYF
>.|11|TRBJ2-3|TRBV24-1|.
TGTGCCACCTGTGACGGAGATACGCAGTATTTT
CATCDGDTQYF
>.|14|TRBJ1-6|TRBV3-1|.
TGTGCCAGCAGCCAGGCGGGGAGGGCTTCACCCCTCCACTTT
CASSQAGRASPLHF
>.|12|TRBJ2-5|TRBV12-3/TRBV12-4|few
TGTGCCAGCGCGATGGACCAAGAGACCCAGTACTTC
CASAMDQETQYF
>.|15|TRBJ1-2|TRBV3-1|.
TGTGCCAGCACCCCCAGTGGGCAGGGTGACTATGGCTACACCTTC
CASTPSGQGDYGYTF
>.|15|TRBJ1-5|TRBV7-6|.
TGTGCCAGCAGCTTAGATCGGCAGGATTATCAGCCCCAGCATTTT
CASSLDRQDYQPQHF
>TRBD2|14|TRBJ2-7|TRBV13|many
TGTGCCAGCAGCCTCCGTCGACTAGCTGGGGAGCAGTACTTC
CASSLRRLAGEQYF
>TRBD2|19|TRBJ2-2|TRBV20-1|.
TGCAGTGCCCGAAGGATGGGACTAGCGGGATACTATTACACCGGGGAGCTGTTTTTT
CSARRMGLAGYYYTGELFF
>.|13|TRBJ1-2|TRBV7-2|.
TGTGCCAGCAGCTTAACCGAGGGAACGGGCTACACCTTC
CASSLTEGTGYTF
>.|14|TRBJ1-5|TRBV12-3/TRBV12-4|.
TGTGCCAGCGGACCCAGAGTGAGCAATCAGCCCCAGCATTTT
CASGPRVSNQPQHF
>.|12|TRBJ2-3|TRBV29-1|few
TGCAGCGCTGCAGGTGGGGGAGATACGCAGTATTTT
CSAAGGGDTQYF
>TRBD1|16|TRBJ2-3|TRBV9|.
TGTGCCAGCAGCGTAGGGGGACAGGGAGGGACAGATACGCAGTATTTT
CASSVGGQGGTDTQYF
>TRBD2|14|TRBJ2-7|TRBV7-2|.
TGTGCCAGCAGCTTAGGTGGGACTAGCGCCGAGCAGTACTTC
CASSLGGTSAEQYF
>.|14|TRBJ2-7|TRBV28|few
TGTGCCAGCAATACCCAAATGGCGGGCTACGAGCAGTACTTC
CASNTQMAGYEQYF
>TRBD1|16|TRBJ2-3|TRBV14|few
TGTGCCAGCAGCCAAGGGGGGACAGGGTATGCAGATACGCAGTATTTT
CASSQGGTGYADTQYF
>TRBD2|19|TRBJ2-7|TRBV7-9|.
TGTGCCAGCAGCTTAGCTTTTGGGACTAGCATCCATCCACTCTACGAGCAGTACTTC
CASSLAFGTSIHPLYEQYF
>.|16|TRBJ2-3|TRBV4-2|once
TGTGCCAACAGCCAAGTGGAGCGGAAAAGCACAGATGCGCAGTATTTT
CANSQVERKSTDAQYF
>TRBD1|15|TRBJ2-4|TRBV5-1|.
TGCGCCAGCAGCCGAGACCCTGGACAGGGTTACATTCAGTACTTC
CASSRDPGQGYIQYF
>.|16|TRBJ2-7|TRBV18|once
TGTGCCAGCTCACCACCAACCCTCGTAGGTCTCCACGAGCAGTACTTC
CASSPPTLVGLHEQYF
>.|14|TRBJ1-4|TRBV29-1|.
TGCAGCGTTCAACCCTGGGGATTGAGTGAAAAACTGTTTTTT
CSVQPWGLSEKLFF
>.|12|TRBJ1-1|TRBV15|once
TGTGCCACCAGCAACAGTAAGACTCAAGCTTTCTTT
CATSNSKTQAFF
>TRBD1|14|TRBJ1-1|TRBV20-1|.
TGCAGTGCTAGAGACCCGACAGGGGGCGAAGCAGCTTTCTTT
CSARDPTGGEAAFF
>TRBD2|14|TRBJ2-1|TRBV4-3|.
TGCGCCAGCAGCCGAAGCGGGAGTATTAGTGAGCAGTTCTTC
CASSRSGSISEQFF
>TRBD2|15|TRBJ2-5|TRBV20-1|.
TGCAGTGCTAGATCAGGTAGCGGGAGATCGGAGACCCAGTACTTC
CSARSGSGRSETQYF
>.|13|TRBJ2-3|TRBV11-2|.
TGTGCCAGCAGCCGCGACAGGCCAGATACGCAGTATTTT
CASSRDRPDTQYF
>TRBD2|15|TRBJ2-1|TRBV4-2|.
TGTGCCAGCAGCCAAGGACTAGCGAGTTTAAATGAGCAGTTCTTC
CASSQGLASLNEQFF
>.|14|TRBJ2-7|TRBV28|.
TGTGCCAGCAGTGGGGGGTCACAGTCCTACGAGCAGTACTTC
CASSGGSQSYEQYF
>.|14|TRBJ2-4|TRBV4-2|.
TGTGCCAACAGCCCATCCCAAGGCCTACAAGAGCAGTACTTC
CANSPSQGLQEQYF
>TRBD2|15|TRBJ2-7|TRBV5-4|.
TGTGCCAGCAGCTCGACTAGCGGGGCCCTCTACGAGCAGTACTTC
CASSSTSGALYEQYF
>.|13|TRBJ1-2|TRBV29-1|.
TGCAGCGTTCCGAGGAATGGGGGATATGGCTACACCTTC
CSVPRNGGYGYTF
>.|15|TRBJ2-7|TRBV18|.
TGTGCCAGCTCACCTACCGACACCCCTTTCTACGAGCAGTACTTC
CASSPTDTPFYEQYF
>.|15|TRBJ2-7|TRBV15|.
TGTGCCACCAGCAGAGATCAGGGGCCCTTTAACGAGCAGTACTTC
CATSRDQGPFNEQYF
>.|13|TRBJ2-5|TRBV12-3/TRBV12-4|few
TGTGCCAGCAGTTTATTGCGATGGGAGACCCAGTACTTC
CASSLLRWETQYF
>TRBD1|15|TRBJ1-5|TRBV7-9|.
TGTGCCAGCAGCCCGACAGGGATGGTTCCTCAGCCCCAGCATTTT
CASSPTGMVPQPQHF
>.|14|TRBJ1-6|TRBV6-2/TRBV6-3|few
TGTGCCACCGGACCGTCGAATCGCAATTCACCCCTCCACTTT
CATGPSNRNSPLHF
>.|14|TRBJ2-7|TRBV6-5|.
TGTGCCAGCAGTAGGGGGGCCAGGGGCGACGAGCAGTACTTC
CASSRGARGDEQYF
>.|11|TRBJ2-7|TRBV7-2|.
TGTGCCAGCAGCTCTGGCCGAAACCCGTACTTC
CASSSGRNPYF
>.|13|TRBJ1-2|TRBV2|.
TGTGCCAGCAGTGACCAGGGGACCTATGGCTACACCTTC
CASSDQGTYGYTF
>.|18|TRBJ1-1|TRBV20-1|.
TGCAGTGCTAGAGAAGCGCCGAGTTGGACAGAAATGAACACTGAAGCTTTCTTT
CSAREAPSWTEMNTEAFF
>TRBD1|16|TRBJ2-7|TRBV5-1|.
TGCGCCAGCGGGGTGTTTCGGACAGGGACTTCCTACGAGCAGTACTTC
CASGVFRTGTSYEQYF
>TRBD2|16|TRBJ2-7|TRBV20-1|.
TGCAGTGCTAGAGACGCCGGGACTAGTGCCCCGAATGAGCAGTACTTC
CSARDAGTSAPNEQYF
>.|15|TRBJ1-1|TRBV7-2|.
TGTGCCAGCAGCAAACAGGGAGGGATGAACACTGAAGCTTTCTTT
CASSKQGGMNTEAFF
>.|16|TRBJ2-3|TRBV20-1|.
TGCAGTGCTAGAGATAGGCTCCTAGCGTTCACAGATACGCAGTATTTT
CSARDRLLAFTDTQYF
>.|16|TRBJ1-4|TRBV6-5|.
TGTGCCAGCAGTTACTCCAGGGGTGCAACTAATGAAAAACTGTTTTTT
CASSYSRGATNEKLFF
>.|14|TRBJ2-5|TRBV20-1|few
TGCAGTACCATTCCCCCTGGCCTTAAAGAGACCCAGTACTTC
CSTIPPGLKETQYF